The 26 T cell receptor beta chains reported below all come from one sample, sequenced in a study of T cell responses to AZD1222 COVID-19 vaccine. This table comes from immunoSEQ multiplex PCR, and its TCRdb copy is limited to in-frame clones, with some not included. Among 100,000 or so clones listed, 85% to 90% were seen once. Sample: peripheral blood, taken 28 days after the second AZD1222 dose. These receptors all come from an adult who received the AZD1222 COVID-19 vaccine.

The V call is TRBV6-5, the J call TRBJ2-5; tentatively, D is TRBD1 or TRBD2 (6 bases each). The V gene's germline CDR1 is MNHEY and CDR2 SVGAGI. Deletions cut 8 bases from V and 4 bases from J, with 17 bases between. The CDR3 sequence is 14 residues long. DNA for the CDR3: TGTGCCAGCTTCCTCCGAGGGGGAGGAGAGACCCAGTACTTC. This translates into CASFLRGGGETQYF.

The V gene is TRBV7-2, the J gene TRBJ1-6; 8 positions match TRBD1. This CDR3 has 15 residues. The trim removed 5 bases at V and 5 bases at J, leaving 5 bases unmatched. The germline CDR1 and CDR2 sequences are SGHTA and FQGNSA. CDR3 nucleotides: TGTGCCAGCAGCGCATCGGACAGGGATAATTCACCCCTCCACTTT. It specifies CASSASDRDNSPLHF.

This chain links TRBV9 with TRBJ2-7; TRBD2 might be the D (6 bases). CDR1 is SGDLS and CDR2 is YYNGEE in the germline V gene. Trimming cost V 0 bases and J 6 bases, with 22 bases left between them. The CDR3 consists of 17 residues. As DNA, the CDR3 is TGTGCCAGCAGCGTAGAGGGACTGACTGAGTATCCGGGCGAGCAGTACTTC. Encoded protein: CASSVEGLTEYPGEQYF.

The rearrangement joins TRBV28 to TRBJ1-1; D is possibly TRBD1 (5 bases). Germline V CDR1 and CDR2: MDHEN, SYDVKM. The CDR3 covers 14 residues. Trimming left V 3 bases short and J 1 base short, with 9 bases between. CDR3 residues: CASSFFGGNTEAFF. CDR3 nucleotide sequence: TGTGCCAGCAGTTTCTTCGGGGGGAACACTGAAGCTTTCTTT.

With respect to this clone: The same CDR3 can be traced to other DNA sequences in this sample. The chain couples TRBV5-1 to TRBJ2-3, with 14 bases matching TRBD2. Looked up from germline, CDR1 is SGHRS and CDR2 is YFSETQ. The CDR3 has 15 residues. V trimming: 0 bases; J trimming: 6 bases; junction bases outside the gene matches: 0. DNA of the CDR3: TGCGCCAGCAGCTTGGGACTAGCGGGAGGGGATACGCAGTATTTT. It specifies CASSLGLAGGDTQYF.

CDR3 sequence: CASSRRGGGPDTQYF. CDR3 in DNA: TGTGCCAGCAGCCGACGGGGCGGCGGGCCAGATACGCAGTATTTT. The chain combines TRBV5-6 with TRBJ2-3, with D perhaps given as TRBD1 or TRBD2 (5 bases each). CDR1 is SGHDT and CDR2 is YYEEEE in the germline V gene. The V and J ends lost 4 bases and 4 bases respectively, with 16 bases between them. The CDR3 runs to 15 residues.

The J gene is TRBJ2-6, the V gene TRBV7-9; tentatively, D is TRBD2 (6 bases). Trimming removed 6 bases from V and 0 bases from J, with 18 bases in between. The germline V gene has CDR1 SEHNR and CDR2 FQNEAQ (reference sequence). CDR3 length: 18 amino acids. CDR3 in DNA: TGTGCCAGCAGTCCCCTCCGGACTATGAGCTCTGGGGCCAACGTCCTGACTTTC. This gives the protein CASSPLRTMSSGANVLTF.

CDR3 sequence: CASRPGGAANEKLFF. The DNA for the CDR3 is TGTGCCAGCAGACCGGGGGGGGCGGCTAATGAAAAACTGTTTTTT. This chain links TRBV28 with TRBJ1-4, with D possibly matching TRBD1 (6 bases). The CDR3 runs to 15 residues. Trimming took 6 bases from V and 3 from J, leaving 14 bases between them. Germline V gene sequence: CDR1 MDHEN, CDR2 SYDVKM.

This clone occurred once. This chain connects TRBV6-1 to TRBJ1-3; TRBD1 matches 9 bases. There are 16 residues in the CDR3. The germline gives CDR1 MNHNS, CDR2 SASEGT. The ends lost 4 bases at V and 9 bases at J; junction bases unmatched: 13. The CDR3 here is CASSGSPGQGRSTIYF. CDR3 DNA sequence: TGTGCCAGCAGTGGATCCCCGGGACAGGGTCGTAGCACCATATATTTT.

This clone was recorded only once. The rearrangement links TRBV4-1 to TRBJ1-6; no reliable D call. From germline, CDR1 is MGHRA and CDR2 YSYEKL. Trimming removed 1 base from V and 10 bases from J, with 11 bases in between. This CDR3 region has 14 residues. CDR3: CASSQGPVSSPLHF. The CDR3, as DNA: TGCGCCAGCAGCCAAGGGCCAGTATCCTCACCCCTCCACTTT.

This sequence joins TRBV28 and TRBJ1-2, with D unclear. V lost 2 bases and J 1 base, leaving 8 bases between the germline ends. Germline V gene lookup returns CDR1 MDHEN and CDR2 SYDVKM. The CDR3 has 14 residues. CDR3 bases: TGTGCCAGCAGTTTAGGTGGGTTTAACTATGGCTACACCTTC. This encodes CASSLGGFNYGYTF.

V gene TRBV15 combines with J gene TRBJ1-4, with D hard to call. Germline-derived CDR1 and CDR2 are LNHNV and YYDKDF (reference sequence). Between the trimmed V and J ends, which lost 1 base and 6 bases, there was a span of 9 bases. CDR3 length equals 14 residues. CDR3 sequence: CATSRGRTDEKLFF. CDR3 DNA: TGTGCCACCAGCAGAGGCAGGACTGATGAAAAACTGTTTTTT. The whole variable domain, remainder taken from reference TRBV15 and TRBJ1-4, is DAMVIQNPRYQVTQFGKPVTLSCSQTLNHNVMYWYQQKSSQAPKLLFHYYDKDFNNEADTPDNFQSRRPNTSFCFLDIRSPGLGDTAMYLCATSRGRTDEKLFFGSGTQLSVL.

The J gene is TRBJ2-7, the V gene TRBV9, with D perhaps matching TRBD1 or TRBD2 (5 bases each). From germline, CDR1 is SGDLS and CDR2 YYNGEE. V lost 0 bases to trimming and J lost 6 bases, with 13 bases between them. The CDR3 consists of 14 residues. The CDR3 sequence is CASSVGFEGFEQYF. In DNA form, the CDR3 reads TGTGCCAGCAGCGTAGGATTTGAGGGGTTCGAGCAGTACTTC.

The V and J genes are TRBV9 and TRBJ1-5; 7 bases are shared with TRBD1. The ends lost 3 bases at V and 7 bases at J; junction bases unmatched: 10. The CDR3 is made up of 15 amino acids. CDR1 is SGDLS and CDR2 is YYNGEE in the germline V gene. For the CDR3, the DNA is TGTGCCAGCAGCGCTGACAGGGATCAGGGACAGCCCCAGCATTTT. Its protein product is CASSADRDQGQPQHF. Full variable domain (missing parts from reference TRBV9 and TRBJ1-5): DSGVTQTPKHLITATGQRVTLRCSPRSGDLSVYWYQQSLDQGLQFLIQYYNGEERAKGNILERFSAQQFPDLHSELNLSSLELGDSALYFCASSADRDQGQPQHFGDGTRLSIL.

The chain couples TRBV3-1 (or the pseudogene TRBV3-2) to TRBJ2-5; D is undetermined. This CDR3 comprises 11 residues. V dropped 5 bases and J dropped 4 bases, with 5 bases sitting between them. Germline V lookup: CDR1 LGHDT, CDR2 YNNKEL (reference sequence). CDR3 residues: CASSIVETQYF. CDR3 DNA: TGTGCCAGCAGCATAGTAGAGACCCAGTACTTC.

CDR3 loop: CAISPQGPQNEQYF. The DNA for the CDR3 is TGTGCCATCAGTCCCCAGGGGCCCCAGAACGAGCAGTACTTC. V is TRBV10-3 and J is TRBJ2-7; tentatively, D is TRBD1 (6 bases). Trimming removed 5 bases from V and 5 bases from J, with 16 bases in between. The CDR3 has 14 amino acids. From germline, CDR1 is ENHRY and CDR2 SYGVKD.

This clone was counted a single time. This chain links TRBV7-9 with TRBJ2-7; possible D gene TRBD2, 6 bases. CDR3 length: 15 amino acids. Germline V gene data show CDR1 as SEHNR and CDR2 as FQNEAQ (reference sequence). V lost 0 bases to trimming and J lost 3 bases, with 12 bases between them. The CDR3 sequence is CASSLARRGVYEQYF. The CDR3 nucleotides read TGTGCCAGCAGCTTAGCGCGGAGGGGAGTCTACGAGCAGTACTTC.

The V call is TRBV5-1, the J call TRBJ1-2; 9 nucleotides align to TRBD1. V shed 4 bases and J 8 bases; nucleotides not matched to a gene: 6. Looked up from germline, CDR1 is SGHRS and CDR2 is YFSETQ. This CDR3 comprises 13 residues. Here the CDR3 reads CASSPSGQGGYTF. CDR3 coding DNA: TGCGCCAGCAGCCCTTCGGGACAGGGAGGCTACACCTTC.

This sequence joins TRBV30 and TRBJ2-2; no clear D. The CDR3 consists of 16 residues. Germline assignment: CDR1 GTSNPN and CDR2 SVGIG (reference sequence). The V and J ends lost 0 bases and 2 bases respectively, with 13 bases between them. This CDR3 reads CAWSVQWHRNTGELFF. The CDR3 region has the DNA TGTGCCTGGAGTGTACAATGGCACAGAAACACCGGGGAGCTGTTTTTT.

The rearrangement joins TRBV7-2 to TRBJ2-7, with TRBD2 identical over 9 bases. J lost 6 bases, V lost 3 bases, and 12 bases had no gene match. The CDR3 loop spans 16 amino acids. CDR1 and CDR2 (germline): SGHTA, FQGNSA. The CDR3 DNA follows: TGTGCCAGCAGCTTTCCGCTCGGGACTAGCTTCTCCGAGCAGTACTTC. Translation: CASSFPLGTSFSEQYF.

This rearrangement joins TRBV6-5 to TRBJ2-2; tentatively, D is TRBD1 (6 bases). This CDR3 has 16 amino acids. V was cut by 0 bases and J by 4 bases, with 12 bases left in between. Germline V gene lookup returns CDR1 MNHEY and CDR2 SVGAGI. The CDR3 spells CASSYSRGRGTGELFF. CDR3 nucleotides: TGTGCCAGCAGTTACTCCAGGGGCCGGGGCACCGGGGAGCTGTTTTTT.

This clone was seen a single time. The chain has TRBV7-3 and TRBJ2-1; TRBD2 matches 8 bases. The ends lost 2 bases at V and 0 bases at J; junction bases unmatched: 6. CDR1 SGHTA and CDR2 FQGTGA come from the germline V gene. This CDR3 has 17 residues. The CDR3 DNA is TGTGCCAGCAGCTTATCCGGGAGCGGGAGCTCCTACAATGAGCAGTTCTTC. Protein product: CASSLSGSGSSYNEQFF.

The CDR3 protein is CSVEISPNTEAFF. The CDR3 nucleotides read TGCAGCGTTGAAATCTCACCGAACACTGAAGCTTTCTTT. The J gene is TRBJ1-1, the V gene TRBV29-1; D remains unclear. V was clipped by 2 bases and J by 1 base, with 8 bases between them. The germline V gene has CDR1 SQVTM and CDR2 ANQGSEA. The CDR3 consists of 13 residues.

With regard to this clone: The junction does not match germline at one end; this may be a read error. The V gene is TRBV7-8, the J gene TRBJ2-3; D uncertain. The CDR3 has 10 residues. Per germline, CDR1 SGHVS and CDR2 FQNEAQ. CDR3 DNA sequence: TGTGCCAGCAGCTTAACAAGAGTGGATTTT. This gives the protein CASSLTRVDF.

The chain uses TRBV18 and TRBJ2-1; 9 nucleotides align to TRBD1. Trimming took 6 bases from V and 4 from J; bases not matched to a gene: 7. The CDR3 contains 15 residues. Germline V gene lookup returns CDR1 KGHSH and CDR2 LQKENI. DNA for the CDR3: TGTGCCAGCTCCCCCGGGACAGGGACATACAATGAGCAGTTCTTC. As protein: CASSPGTGTYNEQFF.

The chain employs TRBV5-5 and TRBJ1-2; possible D gene TRBD1, 5 bases. Trimming removed 3 bases from V and 0 bases from J, with 15 bases in between. Germline lookup yields CDR1 SGHKS and CDR2 YYEKEE (reference sequence). The CDR3 totals 16 residues. As DNA, the CDR3 is TGTGCCAGCAGCTGGACGGCGGAGGGGCCTAACTATGGCTACACCTTC. It encodes CASSWTAEGPNYGYTF.